This T cell receptor (beta chain) comes out of a study of identical twins. This clonotype has just a few counts. Its target is not known. The germline CDR1 and CDR2 sequences are LNHDA and SQIVND (reference sequence). The CDR3 extends over 16 amino acids. Trimming took 1 base from V and 2 from J, leaving 12 bases between them. TCRdb ran MiXCR on the 5' RACE reads and lists one entry per CDR3 protein. The sample shows more than 400,000 distinct CDR3 sequences, 15% of them seen only once. Findings and caveats of the study: Beta clonotypes that were abundant in cord blood contained fewer insertions, a pattern absent from memory repertoires. Beta out-of-frame sequences showed weaker excess twin sharing.

These same records also appear under a second study, on yellow fever vaccine responses in identical twins.

The sequence came from a woman younger than 35 in good health. This rearrangement joins TRBV19 to TRBJ2-1; D could derive from TRBD1 or TRBD2 (6 bases each). The material sequenced was CD4+ T cells sorted from blood. The CDR3 nucleotides read TGTGCCAGTAGTATAGGGGGGGCGCCACCCTACAATGAGCAGTTCTTC. Its translation: CASSIGGAPPYNEQFF.